This TCR beta chain was sequenced for a study of blood T cell repertoires in COVID-19. Produced via immunoSEQ multiplex PCR; TCRdb's table is partial and in-frame only. Altogether 150,000 to 200,000 clones are present, roughly 93% being singletons, with the ten largest covering around 2%. This CDR3 spans 15 amino acids. CDR1 and CDR2 (germline): MNHEY, SVGAGI. V lost 4 bases to trimming and J lost 6 bases; unmatched junction nucleotides: 10. It was during active infection that Seattle patients were enrolled and then longitudinally followed. The V and J genes are TRBV6-5 and TRBJ1-2, with TRBD1 matching 8 bases. The sequence derives from a woman aged 60 to 75 with COVID-19, enrolled during active disease. The specimen sequenced was peripheral blood. CDR3 in DNA: TGTGCCAGCAGTTTCTCTCCCGGGGACAGGAATGGCTACACCTTC. Translating gives CASSFSPGDRNGYTF.